This T cell receptor beta chain was retrieved from a study of read filtering for tumor transcriptome and immune sequencing (dated by TCRdb to the early 2020s). In the study overall: Of the patients in the cohort, approximately 17 were male and around 14 were female, and their mean age was approximately 66 years, with a range of about 40 to 85. As a main aim, a read-filtering strategy for immune repertoire data was addressed, with the specific question being whether clonotypes supported by a single read should be removed. By revised international staging, 8 or 9 patients were R-ISS I, 16 were R-ISS II and over five were R-ISS III. After DNase treatment, whole-transcriptome libraries were prepared using the TruSeq RNA Access Library Prep Kit. The study compared TCR repertoires from targeted immune repertoire sequencing and bulk whole-transcriptome sequencing run on the same bone marrow samples. TCR-region mapped reads per sample ranged from about 4.05 to 11 million with IR-seq versus only about 80 to 1,300 with RNA-seq. Overall study outcomes, separate from this receptor: Single-read clonotypes made up about four fifths of clonotypes but roughly 3.5% of total reads in IR-seq, and 70% to 75% of clonotypes and 40% to 45% of reads in RNA-seq. The correlation between IR-seq and RNA-seq shared clonotype proportions rose when single-read clonotypes were removed. The sorted CD138-negative fraction was a mixed bone marrow immune population, not purified T cells. IR-seq captured clonotypes at much higher depth and more reliably than RNA-seq, and smaller IR-seq throughput sufficed to identify most shared clonotypes.

The Immunoverse kit was used to build TCR libraries from around 420 ng RNA, with molecular barcoded adaptors covering alpha/delta and beta/gamma chains. The same RNA used for transcriptome sequencing was used for TCR library preparation. Sequencing of the TCR libraries was done on an Illumina HiSeq 4000 with 2 x 150 cycles. Turning to the authors' computational methods: Using MiXCR, which included quality filtering and error correction, TCR reads were aligned to human V, D, J and C references and then assembled into CDR3 clonotypes. The tcR package in R was used to analyze clonotype counts and gene usage diversity. For inspection of raw mapping reads, RNA-seq reads were mapped by STAR aligner version 2.5.3a onto GRCh37 of the human genome. To test the effect of sequencing depth on detected clonotypes, IR-seq fastq files were randomly downsampled using Seqtk 1.3. TCRdb applied fastp at Q25 and MiXCR to the public reads, then kept only in-frame beta chains. Rows are unified per CDR3 protein, each entry keeping the most common DNA and genes. TCRdb's processing, not the study's, gives the V and J calls here. Here the sample has 350 or so distinct CDR3 sequences; roughly 75% occur a single time. The ten largest make up over 35% of the sample.

Cut back by 5 bases and 1 base, the V and J ends lie 12 bases apart. The CDR3 holds 15 amino acids from the cysteine to the phenylalanine. The CDR3 DNA has 45 bases and is translated from base 1. The germline V gene (reference sequence) sets CDR1 to SGHAT and CDR2 to FQDESV. Bone marrow was sampled from every patient at the time of active disease. Ficoll-Hypaque density gradient centrifugation was used to isolate bone marrow mononuclear cells. To remove myeloma plasma cells, the cells were labeled with CD138 magnetic microbeads on a MACS separator, and CD138-negative cells were then collected by negative selection. The purity of the isolated cells was checked by flow cytometry with CD138 antibodies on an Attune NxT. TRIzol reagent was used to extract total RNA, and a NanoDrop spectrophotometer was used to quantify the extracted RNA. For each patient, paired RNA-seq and IR-seq were run on the CD138-negative bone marrow sample from that patient.

Details on this clonotype: The antigen it recognizes is unknown. No much larger clonotype is one base removed from it; base qualities were not supplied.

The clonotype originates from a donor over 35 with multiple myeloma. This table probably holds off-target reads from a library built for another chain. Recombination linked TRBV11-1 to TRBJ2-1; a tentative D match to TRBD1 spans 6 bases. Sequencing was performed on a population of CD138-negative cells sorted from bone marrow. The meaning of the sample's cell subset or site label: bone marrow mononuclear cells depleted of CD138+ plasma/myeloma cells by negative magnetic selection. The DNA reads TGTGCCAGCAGCCAGGGGACCTCGTCCTACAATGAGCAGTTCTTC. Its translation reads: CASSQGTSSYNEQFF.